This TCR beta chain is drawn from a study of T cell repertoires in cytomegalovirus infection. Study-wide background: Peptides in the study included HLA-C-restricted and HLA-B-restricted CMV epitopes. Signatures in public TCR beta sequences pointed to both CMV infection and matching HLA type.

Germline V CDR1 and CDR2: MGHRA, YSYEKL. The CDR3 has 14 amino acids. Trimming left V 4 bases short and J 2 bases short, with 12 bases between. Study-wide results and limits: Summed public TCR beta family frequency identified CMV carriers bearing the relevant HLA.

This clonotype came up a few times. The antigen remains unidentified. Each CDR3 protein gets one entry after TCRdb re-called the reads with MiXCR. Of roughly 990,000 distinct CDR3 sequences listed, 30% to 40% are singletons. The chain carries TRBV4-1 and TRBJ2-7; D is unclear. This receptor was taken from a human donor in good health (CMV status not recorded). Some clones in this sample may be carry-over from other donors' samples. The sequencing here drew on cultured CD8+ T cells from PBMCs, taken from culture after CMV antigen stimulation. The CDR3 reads CASSPRQETYEQYF. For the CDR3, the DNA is TGCGCCAGCAGCCCCAGACAAGAGACCTACGAGCAGTACTTC.